This TCR beta chain is drawn from a study of shared clonotypes between healthy human individuals. Every contributor of samples was a Caucasian grown-up residing in Nashville, Tennessee. CD45RA+ naive and CD45RA-negative memory subsets were separated from CD4+ cells. In regard to this clone: The antigen remains undetermined.

Points from the study as a whole: For sorted subsets, rarefaction showed incomplete sequencing despite large depth. For naive CD4 cells, approximately 4.8% of clonotypes were shared across a handful of donors.

The assay was immunoSEQ multiplex PCR, and TCRdb's table has in-frame clones only and misses some. The data show 950,000 to 1,100,000 clones, with about 70% seen just once and over 1.3% held by the top ten. Germline CDR1 is SGHRS and CDR2 is YFSETQ. This CDR3 comprises 15 residues. V lost 1 base to trimming and J lost 6 bases, with 14 bases between them. The clonotype originates from a man aged 18 to 30 in good health. Source material: memory CD4+ T cells sorted from blood. Subset described: CD45RA-negative fraction. The V call is TRBV5-1, the J call TRBJ2-1, with D perhaps matching TRBD1 (6 bases). CDR3 residues: CASSLFQGRLNEQFF. In DNA form, the CDR3 reads TGCGCCAGCAGCTTGTTTCAGGGGCGCCTCAATGAGCAGTTCTTC.